The T cell receptor (beta chain) described here comes from a study of memory CD4+ T cells and cytomegalovirus serostatus. Looking at the study overall: Donors were healthy Belgian adults, 8 to 10 CMV seropositive and about two dozen seronegative.

Single viable CD3+CD4+CD8-CD45RO+ cells were sorted as the memory CD4+ T cells. Serostatus was set by detecting CMV pp150, pp28, p38, p52 IgG. Source study methods: After removing out-of-frame reads, 2.3 million or so distinct TCRbeta sequences remained. This table comes from immunoSEQ multiplex PCR, and its TCRdb copy is limited to in-frame clones, with some not included. D and trimming come from the DNA, and the V and J calls and clone size come from that table. The sample has about 52,000 clones, approximately 80% seen once. The sequenced material came from memory CD4+ T cells from blood. This clonotype was obtained from an adult in good health and CMV-seropositive.

CDR3 DNA sequence: TGTGCCAGTAGTCCGCGAAGGGACTATGGCTACACCTTC. Translated: CASSPRRDYGYTF. The V gene is TRBV19, the J gene TRBJ1-2; D gene unclear. The CDR3 runs to 13 residues. Trimming removed 5 bases from V and 3 bases from J, with 10 bases in between. Germline CDR1 reads LNHDA; CDR2 reads SQIVND (reference sequence).